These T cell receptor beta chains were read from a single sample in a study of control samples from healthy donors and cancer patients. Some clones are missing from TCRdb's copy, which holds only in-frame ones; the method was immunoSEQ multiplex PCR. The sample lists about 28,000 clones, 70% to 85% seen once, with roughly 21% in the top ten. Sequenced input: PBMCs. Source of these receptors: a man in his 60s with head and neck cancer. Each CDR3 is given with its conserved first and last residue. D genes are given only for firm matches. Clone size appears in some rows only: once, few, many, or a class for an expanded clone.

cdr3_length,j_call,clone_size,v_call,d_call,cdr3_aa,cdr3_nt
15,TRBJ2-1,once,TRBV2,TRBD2,CASIETSGRYNEQFF,TGTGCCAGCATCGAGACTAGCGGGAGATACAATGAGCAGTTCTTC
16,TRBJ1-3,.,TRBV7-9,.,CASSLGQPNSGNTIYF,TGTGCCAGCAGCTTAGGACAGCCGAACTCTGGAAACACCATATATTTT
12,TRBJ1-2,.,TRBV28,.,CASRLAGYGYTF,TGTGCCAGCAGGCTGGCGGGGTATGGCTACACCTTC
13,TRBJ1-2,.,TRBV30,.,CAWQQAPNYGYTF,TGTGCCTGGCAACAGGCACCTAACTATGGCTACACCTTC
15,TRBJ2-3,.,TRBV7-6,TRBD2,CASRKTSGGPDTQYF,TGTGCCAGCAGAAAGACTAGCGGGGGCCCGGATACGCAGTATTTT
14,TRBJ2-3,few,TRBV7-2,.,CASSLVVATDTQYF,TGTGCCAGCAGCTTAGTAGTCGCCACAGATACGCAGTATTTT
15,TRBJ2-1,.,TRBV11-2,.,CASSLERTAKNEQFF,TGTGCCAGCAGCTTAGAAAGGACAGCTAAAAATGAGCAGTTCTTC
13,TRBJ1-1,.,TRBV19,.,CASSSFLDTEAFF,TGTGCCAGTAGTAGCTTCTTAGACACTGAAGCTTTCTTT
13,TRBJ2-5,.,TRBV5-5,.,CASSEGPEETQYF,TGTGCCAGCAGTGAAGGGCCAGAAGAGACCCAGTACTTC
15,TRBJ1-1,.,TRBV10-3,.,CAISANPTLNTEAFF,TGTGCCATCAGTGCAAACCCAACCCTGAACACTGAAGCTTTCTTT
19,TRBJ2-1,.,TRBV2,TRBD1,CASSEALRFGQGIWNEQFF,TGTGCCAGCAGTGAAGCGCTTCGGTTCGGACAGGGAATTTGGAATGAGCAGTTCTTC
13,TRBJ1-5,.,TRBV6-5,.,CASSYEGDQPQHF,TGTGCCAGCAGTTACGAGGGGGACCAGCCCCAGCATTTT
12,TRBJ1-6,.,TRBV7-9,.,CASATGRSPLHF,TGTGCCAGCGCAACAGGGCGATCACCCCTCCACTTT
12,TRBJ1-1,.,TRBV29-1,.,CSVGERGTEAFF,TGCAGCGTAGGCGAGAGAGGCACTGAAGCTTTCTTT
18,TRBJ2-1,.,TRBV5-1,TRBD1,CASSLAINRGNSYNEQFF,TGCGCCAGCAGCTTGGCTATCAACAGGGGGAACTCCTACAATGAGCAGTTCTTC
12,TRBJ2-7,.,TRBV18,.,CASSPMGHEQYF,TGTGCCAGCTCACCAATGGGACACGAGCAGTACTTC